This T cell receptor beta chain comes out of a study of cytomegalovirus exposure and HLA in healthy donors. About this clone: No antigen is known for it.

Germline V gene sequence: CDR1 SEHNR, CDR2 FQNEAQ (reference sequence). The CDR3 totals 15 residues. V gave up 4 bases and J gave up 1 base, with 12 bases separating them. The study ran its PCR with 60 Vbeta and 13 Jbeta primers. The protocol was immunoSEQ multiplex PCR, while the TCRdb copy is restricted to in-frame clones and leaves out a portion. The sample lists around 49,000 clones, 60% to 85% occurring once. General observations from the study: Several V segments, TRBV6-2 and TRBV6-3 among them, could not be told apart and were dropped.

Sequencing was done on a sample of PBMCs. The rearrangement uses TRBV7-9 and TRBJ2-3; D is perhaps TRBD2 (6 bases). The receptor was derived from a man aged 25 to 40 in good health and CMV-seropositive. CDR3 DNA: TGTGCCAGCAGCTCCCCCGGGGGACGCACAGATACGCAGTATTTT. It codes for CASSSPGGRTDTQYF.